This passage covers 18 T cell receptor beta chains from one sample sequenced in a study of regulatory T cells in long-lasting Graves disease. Time point: persistent/refractory GD, antithyroid drugs over 5 years with positive TRAb. Making the TCR library involved RNA that had been extracted from PBMCs. Arm-PCR of CDR3 regions and iRepertoire HTBI primers were the basis on which TCR beta libraries were built. Using its own MiXCR run on the multiplex PCR reads, TCRdb lists one record per CDR3 protein. The table lists a few hundred thousand distinct CDR3 sequences, roughly a quarter of them singletons. Sequences were derived from peripheral blood mononuclear cells (PBMCs), sampled when the disease was refractory, from a patient treated with antithyroid drugs. The receptors originated from a female donor with Graves disease.

J is TRBJ1-2 and V is TRBV28; TRBD1 matches 8 bases. After removal of 6 bases from V and 6 bases from J, the junction contained 18 bases not matched to a gene. CDR1 and CDR2 (germline): MDHEN, SYDVKM. The CDR3 loop spans 17 amino acids. The CDR3 sequence: CASSSHRNTGGVNGYTF. CDR3 bases: TGTGCCAGCAGCTCCCACCGAAATACAGGGGGAGTAAATGGCTACACCTTC.

This clonotype came up many times. The chain combines TRBV28 with TRBJ2-7; D ambiguous. Looked up from germline, CDR1 is MDHEN and CDR2 is SYDVKM. The CDR3 runs to 12 residues. V lost 6 bases to trimming and J lost 3 bases, with 9 bases between them. CDR3 amino acids: CASRGIDYEQYF. CDR3 DNA sequence: TGTGCCAGCAGGGGCATCGACTACGAGCAGTACTTC.

This chain joins TRBV5-1 and TRBJ2-2; 9 bases fit TRBD1. Germline loops: CDR1 SGHRS, CDR2 YFSETQ. Trimming removed 4 bases from V and 3 bases from J; junction bases left unmatched: 4. CDR3 length: 15 amino acids. CDR3 sequence: CASSGTGGYTGELFF. CDR3 DNA sequence: TGCGCCAGCAGCGGCACAGGGGGCTACACCGGGGAGCTGTTTTTT. The complete variable domain, with remaining parts taken from reference TRBV5-1 and TRBJ2-2, reads KAGVTQTPRYLIKTRGQQVTLSCSPISGHRSVSWYQQTPGQGLQFLFEYFSETQRNKGNFPGRFSGRQFSNSRSEMNVSTLELGDSALYLCASSGTGGYTGELFFGEGSRLTVL.

This clonotype has a count of ten or more. The chain couples TRBV3-1 to TRBJ2-5; 8 bases align to TRBD2. The junction had 10 bases not matched to a gene; V was cut back by 5 bases and J by 2 bases. The CDR3 has 16 amino acids. Germline CDR1 LGHDT, CDR2 YNNKEL (reference sequence). The CDR3 reads CASSSGLAGKQETQYF. CDR3 coding DNA: TGTGCCAGCAGCTCGGGCTTAGCGGGGAAACAAGAGACCCAGTACTTC.

This clonotype was observed once. One end of the junction does not line up with germline, which may come from a read error. The chain recombines TRBV24-1 with TRBJ1-2; no reliable D call. Germline V gene data show CDR1 as KGHDR and CDR2 as SFDVKD. The CDR3 consists of 13 residues. CDR3 loop: CATQERLDRGCTF. The CDR3 DNA reads TGTGCCACCCAAGAACGGCTCGACCGTGGCTGCACCTTC.

The chain links TRBV6-1 to TRBJ1-5, with D perhaps TRBD1 (6 bases). Trimming cost V 2 bases and J 2 bases, with 19 bases left between them. This CDR3 has 18 residues. Germline CDR1 is MNHNS and CDR2 is SASEGT. Written as DNA, the CDR3 is TGTGCCAGCAGTGAACTCGGGGGGCGAAGTTATGGCAATCAGCCCCAGCATTTT. This gives the protein CASSELGGRSYGNQPQHF.

The V and J genes are TRBV24-1 and TRBJ2-7; 8 nucleotides agree with TRBD1. CDR1 is KGHDR and CDR2 is SFDVKD in the germline V gene. J gave up 1 base and V 6 bases, and 4 bases lay outside the gene matches. The CDR3 spans 14 residues. CDR3 DNA: TGTGCCACCAGTACCGGGACAGGATCCTACGAGCAGTACTTC. Protein product: CATSTGTGSYEQYF.

The CDR3 DNA reads TGTGCCACCAGGAGCGGTTACAATGAGCAGTTCTTC. Amino acids: CATRSGYNEQFF. The chain combines TRBV24-1 with TRBJ2-1; D is possibly TRBD2 (5 bases). The germline gives CDR1 KGHDR, CDR2 SFDVKD. The CDR3 is 12 residues long. Trimming cost V 7 bases and J 4 bases, with 7 bases left between them.

This clonotype was seen repeatedly, ten times or more. The chain links TRBV11-1 to TRBJ1-4; 8 positions agree with TRBD1. V gave up 2 bases and J gave up 4 bases; unmatched junction bases: 3. CDR3 length: 15 residues. CDR1 is SGHAT and CDR2 is FQDESV in the germline V gene (reference sequence). CDR3 nucleotide sequence: TGTGCCAGCAGCTTATCGACAGGGGATAATGAAAAACTGTTTTTT. Its translation: CASSLSTGDNEKLFF.

Of note for this clonotype: A read error may explain this, as a much larger clone is one base away. The genes are TRBV2 and TRBJ2-7; 8 bases are a match to TRBD2. Germline lookup yields CDR1 SNHLY and CDR2 FYNNEI. The CDR3 runs 15 residues. J gave up 5 bases and V 2 bases, and 8 bases lay outside the gene matches. This CDR3 is CASSEPRSGSHEQYF. The CDR3 DNA is TGTGCCAGCAGTGAACCCCGGAGCGGGAGCCACGAGCAGTACTTC.

This rearrangement joins TRBV29-1 to TRBJ2-5; 10 bases match TRBD2. The CDR3 covers 14 residues. V was pared by 7 bases and J by 0 bases, with 5 bases of the junction left unmatched. CDR1 is SQVTM, CDR2 ANQGSEA, per germline. CDR3 in amino acids: CSAESGRDQETQYF. CDR3 DNA sequence: TGCAGCGCCGAGAGCGGGAGGGACCAAGAGACCCAGTACTTC.

This clonotype has more than one count but fewer than ten. This chain joins TRBV28 and TRBJ1-3; D gene unclear. The germline V gene has CDR1 MDHEN and CDR2 SYDVKM. V was trimmed by 2 bases and J by 3 bases, leaving 14 bases between them. The CDR3 has 16 residues. CDR3: CASSLNSGSLGNTIYF. CDR3 nucleotide sequence: TGTGCCAGCAGTTTAAATTCCGGATCTCTTGGAAACACCATATATTTT.

In its sample, this clonotype was seen many times. V gene TRBV11-1 combines with J gene TRBJ2-7; 7 bases line up with TRBD2. The junction had 10 bases not matched to a gene; V was cut back by 5 bases and J by 3 bases. Germline V gene sequence: CDR1 SGHAT, CDR2 FQDESV (reference sequence). The CDR3 length is 15 residues. The CDR3 reads CASSASGGLGYEQYF. The CDR3 nucleotides read TGTGCCAGCAGCGCCTCCGGTGGACTAGGCTACGAGCAGTACTTC.

This clonotype was observed at least ten times. V usage is TRBV28 and J usage is TRBJ2-7, with D perhaps given as TRBD1 or TRBD2 (5 bases each). CDR3 size: 12 residues. Germline V gene lookup returns CDR1 MDHEN and CDR2 SYDVKM. Trimming removed 5 bases at V and 5 bases at J, with 10 bases between. The CDR3 loop reads CASSAGRDEQYF. The CDR3 DNA reads as TGTGCCAGCAGTGCAGGGAGAGACGAGCAGTACTTC.

This sequence joins TRBV7-6 and TRBJ1-4; D gene ambiguous. Trimming cost V 6 bases and J 2 bases, with 16 bases left between them. This CDR3 contains 16 residues. CDR1 is SGHVS and CDR2 is FNYEAQ in the germline V gene. The CDR3, as DNA: TGTGCCAGCAGTCAAGACATGTACGGCACTAATGAAAAACTGTTTTTT. This translates into CASSQDMYGTNEKLFF.

J is TRBJ1-2 and V is TRBV5-1; 7 nucleotides match TRBD1. Germline CDR1 SGHRS, CDR2 YFSETQ. Trimming at V came to 2 bases and at J to 8 bases, leaving 9 bases not matched to a gene. This CDR3 is built from 14 residues. CDR3 protein: CASSFTQGESGYTF. CDR3 in DNA: TGCGCCAGCAGCTTTACTCAGGGGGAATCGGGCTACACCTTC.

This clonotype has ten or more counts. This chain connects TRBV28 to TRBJ2-7; D possibly corresponds to TRBD1 (6 bases). Per the germline V gene, CDR1 is MDHEN and CDR2 is SYDVKM. The V end lost 3 bases, the J end lost 1 base, and 16 bases lay between the germline ends. This CDR3 is built from 16 residues. Here the CDR3 reads CASSFRQGKASYEQYF. The CDR3 bases are TGTGCCAGCAGTTTCAGGCAGGGGAAAGCTTCCTACGAGCAGTACTTC.

This clonotype appeared a few times. V is TRBV6-5 and J is TRBJ2-4; a possible D gene is TRBD1 (6 bases). Germline V gene sequence: CDR1 MNHEY, CDR2 SVGAGI. Trimming left V 4 bases short and J 6 bases short, with 13 bases between. CDR3 length equals 14 residues. The DNA of the CDR3 is TGTGCCAGCAGTTTACAGGGAAATTCAAACATTCAGTACTTC. Amino acid sequence: CASSLQGNSNIQYF.